This TCR beta chain came from a study of shared clonotypes between healthy human individuals. CD4+ cell separation produced CD45RA+ naive and CD45RA-negative memory subsets. Whole-study results and caveats: Non-shared clonotypes were found to have lower generation probabilities than the clonotypes that were shared by all four of the sorted-subset donors. Rarefaction curves obtained for sorted subsets showed sequencing incomplete despite large depth.

As originally analysed: ImmunoSEQ gave junction-only sequences without quality scores, so filtering differed. TCRdb's table, derived via immunoSEQ multiplex PCR, lists solely in-frame clones and lacks some. For V, J and clone size, that table is used; D and trimming come from the DNA. This table has about 2,500,000 clones, approximately 90% appearing once. CDR3 length equals 14 residues. Trimming pared 3 bases from V and 8 bases from J, leaving 14 bases between. The germline V gene has CDR1 WNHNN and CDR2 SYGVQD (reference sequence). With respect to this clone: Its specificity is unknown.

The material sequenced was naive CD4+ T cells sorted from blood. Subset given: CD45RA+ positively selected. The chain joins TRBV10-1 to TRBJ2-1; weak D call: TRBD2 (5 bases). The sequence came from a man between 18 and 29 years old in good health. DNA for the CDR3: TGCGCCAGCAGTGATGGACTTCTGGCGGATGAGCAGTTCTTC. Protein sequence: CASSDGLLADEQFF.